The rows below give T cell receptor beta chains drawn from one sample of a study of T cells in Graves' hyperthyroidism and ophthalmopathy. Each CDR3 protein gets one entry after TCRdb re-called the multiplex PCR reads with MiXCR. The data show 660,000 or so distinct CDR3 sequences, nearly 45% seen once. Sequences were obtained from peripheral blood or thyroid tissue (not recorded which). These receptors all come from an adult man with Graves' disease, either hyperthyroidism or ophthalmopathy (not recorded which). CDR3s include the opening cysteine and the closing phenylalanine or tryptophan. The D gene is left open where the match is weak. Clone size is stated in some rows and not others, as once, few, many or a class when expanded.

D gene,V gene,clone size,J gene,CDR3 DNA,CDR3 protein
.,TRBV5-1,.,TRBJ1-3,TGCGCCAGCAGCGCAGACATAAACACCATATATTTT,CASSADINTIYF
.,TRBV20-1,few,TRBJ1-2,TGCAGTGCTAGAGATCGAGTCATCTATGGCTACACCTTC,CSARDRVIYGYTF
.,TRBV29-1,many,TRBJ1-1,TGCAGCGTTAGGCTCTTGAACACTGAAGCTTTCTTT,CSVRLLNTEAFF
TRBD1,TRBV10-3,many,TRBJ1-3,TGTGCCATCAGTGGGCAGACAGGGGACGGAAACACCATATATTTT,CAISGQTGDGNTIYF
.,TRBV29-1,.,TRBJ1-3,TGCAGGTCCTCGGAGGGAAACACCATATATTTT,CRSSEGNTIYF
.,TRBV7-8,few,TRBJ1-6,TGTGCCAGCAGCCCTACGGTCGCCAGTTCACCCCTCCACTTT,CASSPTVASSPLHF
.,TRBV5-1,.,TRBJ1-4,TGCGCCAGCAGCTTCGCAGCACCGAATGAAAAACTGTTTTTT,CASSFAAPNEKLFF
.,TRBV12-3/TRBV12-4,many,TRBJ1-2,TGTGCCAGCAGTGCCCGTCGCAGGGAGGATGGCTACACCTTC,CASSARRREDGYTF
TRBD1,TRBV20-1,few,TRBJ1-2,TGCAGTGCTAGAGAAGGACAGGGGGAAGGCTACACCTTC,CSAREGQGEGYTF
TRBD1,TRBV10-3,many,TRBJ1-6,TGTGCCATCAGTGGGGACAGAGAGACACCCCTCCACTTT,CAISGDRETPLHF